This T cell receptor beta chain was captured by sequencing in a study of blood T cells in healthy people across ages. Worth noting for this clonotype: The antigen is not known.

A J-beta primer mix and a sample-barcoded 5' primer were used in a second PCR of about 6 to 12 cycles. Each of the cDNA molecules was tagged by a template-switch adaptor with 12 random nucleotides. TCRdb re-derived calls from the 5' RACE reads in MiXCR, one entry per CDR3 protein. The sample has 700,000 to 1,000,000 distinct CDR3 sequences; more than 40% are singletons. The germline V gene encodes CDR1 DFQATT and CDR2 SNEGSKA (reference sequence). The V segment lost 5 bases and the J segment 4 bases; nucleotides outside the gene matches: 11. This CDR3 spans 15 amino acids. Study outcomes and limitations: Estimated diversity that came from one million T cells was considered an underestimate. Roughly linear declines in TCR beta diversity per million T cells occurred with age.

The V call is TRBV20-1, the J call TRBJ1-1; 9 bases agree with TRBD1. The receptor comes from a man aged 60-69 years in good health. What was sequenced was blood. The CDR3 bases are TGCAGTGCTGGGGGGACAGGGAGAGGAGTCACTGAAGCTTTCTTT. This sequence encodes CSAGGTGRGVTEAFF.